These 24 T cell receptor beta chains originate from one sample sequenced in a study of blood T cell repertoires in COVID-19. TCRdb's copy holds only in-frame clones and misses some; the assay was immunoSEQ multiplex PCR. The sample contains about 120,000 clones, 88% of which appear only once. The sample taken for sequencing was peripheral blood. These TCRs come from a man aged 45-65 years with acute or convalescent COVID-19.

This rearrangement joins TRBV5-1 to TRBJ2-1; 11 bases match TRBD2. J lost 8 bases, V lost 0 bases, and 4 bases had no gene match. Per germline, CDR1 SGHRS and CDR2 YFSETQ. The CDR3 is made up of 15 amino acids. DNA of the CDR3: TGCGCCAGCAGCTTGGGACTAGCGGGATATGATGAGCAGTTCTTC. It codes for CASSLGLAGYDEQFF. Together with reference TRBV5-1 and TRBJ2-1, the CDR3 gives the full variable domain: KAGVTQTPRYLIKTRGQQVTLSCSPISGHRSVSWYQQTPGQGLQFLFEYFSETQRNKGNFPGRFSGRQFSNSRSEMNVSTLELGDSALYLCASSLGLAGYDEQFFGPGTRLTVL.

J is TRBJ1-1 and V is TRBV9; D not resolved. Looked up from germline, CDR1 is SGDLS and CDR2 is YYNGEE. V was pared by 0 bases and J by 7 bases, with 10 bases between. The CDR3 covers 13 residues. DNA of the CDR3: TGTGCCAGCAGCGTAGTAAACATTGGTGAAGCTTTCTTT. Its protein product is CASSVVNIGEAFF.

The chain has TRBV2 and TRBJ2-1, with D possibly matching TRBD2 (6 bases). This CDR3 comprises 17 residues. Germline V gene sequence: CDR1 SNHLY, CDR2 FYNNEI. V gave up 2 bases and J gave up 5 bases, with 19 bases separating them. The CDR3 DNA reads TGTGCCAGCAGTGAACGGAGAGCGGGCGAGGGCAACAATGAGCAGTTCTTC. Translation: CASSERRAGEGNNEQFF. Full variable domain (missing parts from reference TRBV2 and TRBJ2-1): EPEVTQTPSHQVTQMGQEVILRCVPISNHLYFYWYRQILGQKVEFLVSFYNNEISEKSEIFDDQFSVERPDGSNFTLKIRSTKLEDSAMYFCASSERRAGEGNNEQFFGPGTRLTVL.

The rearrangement uses TRBV11-3 and TRBJ1-1; D is possibly TRBD1 (6 bases). Looked up from germline, CDR1 is SGHNT and CDR2 is YENEEA. V was trimmed by 1 base and J by 8 bases, leaving 11 bases between them. CDR3 length equals 13 residues. The CDR3 nucleotides are TGTGCCAGCAGCTTAGGTCAGGGGAGAGAAGCTTTCTTT. Its protein is CASSLGQGREAFF.

The rearrangement joins TRBV5-6 to TRBJ2-5; no definite D call. The germline gives CDR1 SGHDT, CDR2 YYEEEE. This CDR3 region has 13 residues. V was trimmed by 1 base and J by 2 bases, leaving 6 bases between them. The CDR3 DNA follows: TGTGCCAGCAGCTTGCTCCGGCAAGAGACCCAGTACTTC. It specifies CASSLLRQETQYF.

V is TRBV9 and J is TRBJ1-6; no firm D call. V dropped 7 bases and J dropped 5 bases, with 16 bases sitting between them. There are 15 residues in the CDR3. Per the germline V gene, CDR1 is SGDLS and CDR2 is YYNGEE. The CDR3 loop is CASGRDLGDNSPLHF. As DNA, the CDR3 is TGTGCCAGCGGCCGGGATTTGGGTGATAATTCACCCCTCCACTTT.

The chain couples TRBV5-6 to TRBJ2-2, with 11 bases fitting TRBD2. J was trimmed by 8 bases and V by 1 base; bases with no gene match: 10. Germline V gene data show CDR1 as SGHDT and CDR2 as YYEEEE. The CDR3 extends over 17 amino acids. For the CDR3, the DNA is TGTGCCAGCAGCTTGAGCCTAGCGGGAGGTTCTGGTGGGGAGCTGTTTTTT. Protein sequence: CASSLSLAGGSGGELFF.

This clone was counted only a few times. The chain uses TRBV7-9 and TRBJ2-7, with 10 bases fitting TRBD1. CDR1 and CDR2 from the germline V gene are SEHNR and FQNEAQ (reference sequence). Trimming at V came to 5 bases and at J to 3 bases, leaving 7 bases not matched to a gene. The CDR3 is 15 residues long. CDR3 region: CASSAGTGEIYEQYF. As DNA, the CDR3 is TGTGCCAGCAGCGCTGGGACAGGGGAAATCTACGAGCAGTACTTC.

The chain links TRBV3-1 (or the pseudogene TRBV3-2) to TRBJ2-1, with TRBD2 matching 10 bases. The CDR3 totals 17 residues. Germline assignment: CDR1 LGHDT and CDR2 YNNKEL (reference sequence). Trimming removed 1 base from V and 7 bases from J; junction bases left unmatched: 10. The CDR3 loop reads CASSQALLAGVWNEQFF. CDR3 sequence (DNA): TGTGCCAGCAGCCAAGCACTTCTAGCGGGAGTCTGGAATGAGCAGTTCTTC.

J is TRBJ2-3 and V is TRBV5-1, with no clear D. Germline V gives CDR1 SGHRS, CDR2 YFSETQ. The CDR3 covers 14 residues. Trimming left V 4 bases short and J 7 bases short, with 16 bases between. The CDR3, as DNA: TGCGCCAGCAGCGCCGAACCTCCCGCTAATACGCAGTATTTT. As protein: CASSAEPPANTQYF.

The chain uses TRBV2 and TRBJ1-5, with TRBD1 matching 8 bases. The V and J ends lost 4 bases and 3 bases, in that order; junction bases with no gene match: 8. The germline gives CDR1 SNHLY, CDR2 FYNNEI. This CDR3 is 16 amino acids long. CDR3 in DNA: TGTGCCAGCAGTGGGGGACAGGCTATAGACAATCAGCCCCAGCATTTT. It specifies CASSGGQAIDNQPQHF.

This chain uses TRBV24-1 with TRBJ1-3; 7 nucleotides match TRBD1. Germline trimming cut 5 bases from V and 0 bases from J; bases unmatched to any gene: 3. The CDR3 runs to 15 residues. CDR1 and CDR2 (germline): KGHDR, SFDVKD. The CDR3 sequence: CATSAAGGSGNTIYF. The CDR3 coding sequence is TGTGCCACCAGTGCCGCAGGGGGCTCTGGAAACACCATATATTTT.

This chain connects TRBV11-3 to TRBJ1-4; 7 bases map to TRBD1. Germline CDR1 SGHNT, CDR2 YENEEA. The junction had 7 bases not matched to a gene; V was cut back by 5 bases and J by 4 bases. This CDR3 comprises 15 residues. CDR3 nucleotides: TGTGCCAGCAGCCTCCGGAGACAGGGTAATGAAAAACTGTTTTTT. It translates to CASSLRRQGNEKLFF.

The V and J genes are TRBV3-1 (or the pseudogene TRBV3-2) and TRBJ2-5; 10 nucleotides line up with TRBD2. Losses at the gene ends were 1 base for V and 4 bases for J; bases not matched to a gene: 9. Looked up from germline, CDR1 is LGHDT and CDR2 is YNNKEL (reference sequence). The CDR3 has 17 residues. The CDR3 coding sequence is TGTGCCAGCAGCCAAGCCCCAACTAGCGGGATTGGAGAGACCCAGTACTTC. Translation gives CASSQAPTSGIGETQYF.

The V gene is TRBV20-1, the J gene TRBJ2-3; D gene ambiguous. The germline V gene encodes CDR1 DFQATT and CDR2 SNEGSKA (reference sequence). The CDR3 runs to 14 residues. Trimming left V 3 bases short and J 1 base short, with 11 bases between. The CDR3 is CSASSSEGTDTQYF. The CDR3 coding sequence is TGCAGTGCTAGTTCAAGCGAGGGCACAGATACGCAGTATTTT.

The V gene is TRBV6-6, the J gene TRBJ1-6, with 7 bases matching TRBD1. The CDR3 spans 17 residues. With V trimmed by 5 bases and J by 0 bases, 7 bases remained unmatched. Germline lookup yields CDR1 MNHNY and CDR2 SVGAGI (reference sequence). The DNA of the CDR3 is TGTGCCAGCAGTCGCGTGGGACAGAGCTCCTATAATTCACCCCTCCACTTT. Translated: CASSRVGQSSYNSPLHF.

This clone came up a few times. CDR3 coding DNA: TGTGCCAGCTCGCCCAAAGCGGGAGGGGTAGAGACCCAGTACTTC. Residues: CASSPKAGGVETQYF. The chain combines TRBV18 with TRBJ2-5; 10 bases align to TRBD2. V shed 6 bases, J shed 4 bases, and the junction held 8 bases outside the gene matches. Germline V CDR1 and CDR2: KGHSH, LQKENI. CDR3 length: 15 residues. The full variable domain, in which reference TRBV18 and TRBJ2-5 provide the parts outside the CDR3, is NAGVMQNPRHLVRRRGQEARLRCSPMKGHSHVYWYRQLPEEGLKFMVYLQKENIIDESGMPKERFSAEFPKEGPSILRIQQVVRGDSAAYFCASSPKAGGVETQYFGPGTRLLVL.

The V and J genes are TRBV30 and TRBJ2-7; weak D call: TRBD2 (6 bases). The V gene lost 5 bases and the J gene lost 6 bases, with 17 bases spanning the gap. The germline V gene encodes CDR1 GTSNPN and CDR2 SVGIG (reference sequence). CDR3 length equals 13 residues. CDR3 loop: CAWLPRGRSEQYF. CDR3 DNA sequence: TGTGCCTGGCTCCCTCGGGGGAGGTCCGAGCAGTACTTC.

CDR3 nucleotide sequence: TGTGCCTCGGGAGCGGGGACGGTAAATGAGCAGTTCTTC. It translates to CASGAGTVNEQFF. The V gene is TRBV19, the J gene TRBJ2-1; 7 positions agree with TRBD2. V lost 11 bases and J lost 7; bases outside the gene matches: 11. The length of the CDR3 is 13 residues. CDR1 is LNHDA, CDR2 SQIVND, per germline (reference sequence). Supplemented by reference TRBV19 and TRBJ2-1, the full variable domain reads DGGITQSPKYLFRKEGQNVTLSCEQNLNHDAMYWYRQDPGQGLRLIYYSQIVNDFQKGDIAEGYSVSREKKESFPLTVTSAQKNPTAFYLCASGAGTVNEQFFGPGTRLTVL.

V and J are TRBV3-1 (or the pseudogene TRBV3-2) and TRBJ2-5; a possible D gene is TRBD1 (6 bases). Germline V gene data show CDR1 as LGHDT and CDR2 as YNNKEL (reference sequence). Trimming pared 3 bases from V and 13 bases from J, leaving 12 bases between. The CDR3 totals 11 residues. This CDR3 is CASSHSGEGYF. The CDR3 DNA is TGTGCCAGCAGCCATTCAGGGGAAGGGTACTTC.

This clone was counted a single time. The chain is built from TRBV2 and TRBJ2-1; 9 bases align to TRBD1. The CDR3 is made up of 16 amino acids. Per germline, CDR1 SNHLY and CDR2 FYNNEI. Unmatched junction bases numbered 16, after V lost 10 bases and J lost 6 bases. The CDR3 region has the DNA TGTGCCATCAGGGATACTACAGGGGGCGCCGGCAATGAGCAGTTCTTC. It encodes CAIRDTTGGAGNEQFF.

The chain has TRBV19 and TRBJ2-1, with 7 bases lining up with TRBD2. This CDR3 comprises 18 residues. Trimming cost V 3 bases and J 0 bases; bases outside gene matches: 11. Per the germline V gene, CDR1 is LNHDA and CDR2 is SQIVND (reference sequence). CDR3 coding DNA: TGTGCCAGTAGTATTACCCAAGCGACTAGCCGCTCCTACAATGAGCAGTTCTTC. It is translated as CASSITQATSRSYNEQFF.

The rearrangement joins TRBV7-7 to TRBJ2-3, with TRBD2 matching over 7 bases. Germline V gene sequence: CDR1 SSHAT, CDR2 FNYEAQ (reference sequence). The CDR3 is made up of 15 amino acids. Trimming removed 4 bases from V and 0 bases from J; junction bases left unmatched: 4. The chain's CDR3 is CASSSGLGSTDTQYF. Here the CDR3 DNA reads TGTGCCAGCAGCTCTGGACTAGGCAGCACAGATACGCAGTATTTT.

The rearrangement uses TRBV30 and TRBJ1-5, with 7 nucleotides matching TRBD1. CDR1 and CDR2 (germline): GTSNPN, SVGIG (reference sequence). The CDR3 totals 14 residues. Trimming removed 1 base from V and 4 bases from J; junction bases left unmatched: 4. The CDR3 here is CAWSGDSENQPQHF. The DNA of the CDR3 is TGTGCCTGGAGTGGGGACAGCGAAAATCAGCCCCAGCATTTT.